This TCR beta chain comes out of a study of shared clonotypes between healthy human individuals. Findings of the study overall: Rarefaction showed that sequencing of sorted subsets was incomplete (despite large depth). In this cohort, only blood was sampled, and tissue repertoires likely differ.

The CDR3 sequence is 14 residues long. With 8 bases removed from V and 0 bases from J, the gap between germline ends came to 13 bases. The germline gives CDR1 SNHLY, CDR2 FYNNEI. As originally analysed: Filtering differed since immunoSEQ provided only junctions, with no quality scores. Here immunoSEQ multiplex PCR was the method, and the copy in TCRdb shows in-frame clones only, minus some. V and J calls and clone size come straight from that table; D and trimming were deduced from the DNA. The sample has fewer than 850,000 clones, 72% seen once. As regards this clone: The antigen remains undetermined.

The clonotype comes from a woman in her 30s in good health. The sample comprised memory CD4+ T cells sorted from blood. Subset in this sample: CD45RA-negative fraction. The V call is TRBV2, the J call TRBJ1-2; D might be TRBD1 (6 bases). The CDR3, as DNA: TGTGCCAGCCACCTTAGGGGGACTAACTATGGCTACACCTTC. Translated, it gives CASHLRGTNYGYTF.